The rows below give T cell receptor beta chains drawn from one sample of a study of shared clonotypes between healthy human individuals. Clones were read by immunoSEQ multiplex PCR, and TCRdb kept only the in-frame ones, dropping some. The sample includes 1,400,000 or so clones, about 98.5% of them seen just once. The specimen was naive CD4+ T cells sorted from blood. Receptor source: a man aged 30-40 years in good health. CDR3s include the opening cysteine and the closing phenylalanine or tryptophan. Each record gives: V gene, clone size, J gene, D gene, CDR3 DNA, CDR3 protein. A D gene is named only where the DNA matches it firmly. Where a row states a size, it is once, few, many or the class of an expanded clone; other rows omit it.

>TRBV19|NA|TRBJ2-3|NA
TGTGCCAGTAGTGACCGTCTCTATACGCAGTATTTT
CASSDRLYTQYF
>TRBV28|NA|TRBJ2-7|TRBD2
TGTGCCAGCAGTACCCGGACAGGGCTACTAGCGGGAGCATCGGTCGAGCAGTACTTC
CASSTRTGLLAGASVEQYF
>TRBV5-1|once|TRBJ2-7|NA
TGCGCCAGCAGCTGGGGAGGAAGGCCCAGCTCCTACGAGCAGTACTTC
CASSWGGRPSSYEQYF
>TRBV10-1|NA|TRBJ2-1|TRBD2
TGCGCCAGCAGTCCGACTAGCGGGATCTCGGTCAGCGAGCAGTTCTTC
CASSPTSGISVSEQFF
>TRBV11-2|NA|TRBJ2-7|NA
TGTGCCAGCAGCTTAGAGTCTCAGGCCCGCTACGAGCAGTACTTC
CASSLESQARYEQYF
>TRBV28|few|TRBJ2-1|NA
TGTGCCAGCAGTTTAGACAGTTACAATGAGCAGTTCTTC
CASSLDSYNEQFF
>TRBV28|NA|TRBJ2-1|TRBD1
TGTGCCAGCAGTCCTAGGACAGGGGGTTTTGGTGAGCAGTTCTTC
CASSPRTGGFGEQFF
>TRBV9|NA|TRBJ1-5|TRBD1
TGTGCCAGCAGCGTAACAGGGGTTCCTGATCAGCCCCAGCATTTT
CASSVTGVPDQPQHF
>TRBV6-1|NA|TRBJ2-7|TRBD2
TGTGCCAGCAGAAGACTAGCGGGAGACTACGAGCAGTACTTC
CASRRLAGDYEQYF
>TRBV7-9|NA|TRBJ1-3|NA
TGTGCCAGCAGCTTCCAGGGCTCTGGAAACACCATATATTTT
CASSFQGSGNTIYF
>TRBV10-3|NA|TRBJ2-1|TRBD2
TGTGCCATCAGTGAGTCAGGTGGACTAGCGGGAGGGAGCACCTACAATGAGCAGTTCTTC
CAISESGGLAGGSTYNEQFF
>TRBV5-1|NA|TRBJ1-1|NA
TGCGCCACCAGGAGGGACGGGCTGAACACTGAAGCTTTCTTT
CATRRDGLNTEAFF
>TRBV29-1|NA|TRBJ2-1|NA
TGCAGCGTTTCCAAGGACAGACTCCTCTCCTACAATGAGCAGTTCTTC
CSVSKDRLLSYNEQFF
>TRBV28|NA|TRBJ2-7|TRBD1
TGTGCCAGCAGTGCTCCGGGACAGGCCCGTAACGAGCAGTACTTC
CASSAPGQARNEQYF
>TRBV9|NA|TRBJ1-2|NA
TGTGCCAGCAGCGTAGTGGTCGGCAGACGGGCAGACTATGGCTACACCTTC
CASSVVVGRRADYGYTF
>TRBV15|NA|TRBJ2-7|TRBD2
TGTGCCACCCAGGCAGCGGGAGCCTACGAGCAGTACTTC
CATQAAGAYEQYF
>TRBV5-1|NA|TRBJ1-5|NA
TGCGCCAGCAGCTTGGGGTCAGGTCAGCCCCAGCATTTT
CASSLGSGQPQHF
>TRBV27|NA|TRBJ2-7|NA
TGTGCCAGCAGTCCACTACAGCGGAACTACGAGCAGTACTTC
CASSPLQRNYEQYF
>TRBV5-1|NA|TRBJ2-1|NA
TGCGCCAGCAGCTTGGTGGGCTGGAATGAGCAGTTCTTC
CASSLVGWNEQFF
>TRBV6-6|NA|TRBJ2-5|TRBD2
TGTGCCAGCAGTTACTGGACTAGCCGAAAAGAGACCCAGTACTTC
CASSYWTSRKETQYF
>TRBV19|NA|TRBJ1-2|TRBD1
TGTGCCAGTAGTGTTGGACAGGGACTAATACATGGCTACACCTTC
CASSVGQGLIHGYTF
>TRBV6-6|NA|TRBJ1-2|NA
TGTGCCAGCATAGACGGGAAAGGGTCCGGCTACACCTTC
CASIDGKGSGYTF
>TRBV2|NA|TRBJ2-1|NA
TGTGCCAGCAGTGCTCGGACTACTAATGAGCAGTTCTTC
CASSARTTNEQFF
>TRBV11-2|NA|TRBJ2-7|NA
TGTGCCAGCAGCTTTTGGACTGACACCTACGAGCAGTACTTC
CASSFWTDTYEQYF
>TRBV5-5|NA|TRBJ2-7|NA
TGTGCCAGCAGCTCTTTCGGAGGGCTAGCGCCTACCTACGAGCAGTACTTC
CASSSFGGLAPTYEQYF
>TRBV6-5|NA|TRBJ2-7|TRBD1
TGTGCCAGCGCGGGACAGGGGCTCTACGAGCAGTACTTC
CASAGQGLYEQYF
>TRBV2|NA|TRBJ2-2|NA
TGTGCCAGCAGTCCACACAGGGACGGCACCGGGGAGCTGTTTTTT
CASSPHRDGTGELFF
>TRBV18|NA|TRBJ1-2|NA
TGTGCCAGCTCACCCCTCTCCAGGGAGGCCCAGGGAGGCTACACCTTC
CASSPLSREAQGGYTF
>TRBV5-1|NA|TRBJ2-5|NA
TGCGCCAGCAGCCGAACGGGTGAAGAGACCCAGTACTTC
CASSRTGEETQYF
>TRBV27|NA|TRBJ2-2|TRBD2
TGTGCCAGCAGACGCACTAGCGGAACGAACACCGGGGAGCTGTTTTTT
CASRRTSGTNTGELFF
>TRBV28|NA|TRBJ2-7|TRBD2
TGTGCCAGCAGTTCCTCCCCGGGAGGACCCTCCCGCGCTTCCTTC
CASSSSPGGPSRASF
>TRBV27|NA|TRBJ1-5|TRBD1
TGTGCCAGCAGTTCCGGGACAGGGATGAACCAGCCCCAGCATTTT
CASSSGTGMNQPQHF
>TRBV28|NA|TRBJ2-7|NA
TGTGCCGCACTAGGAGGTGAGAATTACGAGCAGTACTTC
CAALGGENYEQYF
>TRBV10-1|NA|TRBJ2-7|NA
TGCGCCAGCAGCAATCCAGGAGCCCCTGCCTACGAGCAGTACTTC
CASSNPGAPAYEQYF
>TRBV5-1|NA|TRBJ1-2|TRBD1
TGCGCCAGCAGCTTGATGGGACAGGGCTCTAACTATGGCTACACCTTC
CASSLMGQGSNYGYTF
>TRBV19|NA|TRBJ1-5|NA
TGTGCCAGTAGTAAGGAGGGTCAGCCCCAGCATTTT
CASSKEGQPQHF
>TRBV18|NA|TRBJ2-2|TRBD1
TGTGCCAGCTCGGGCAGGCAGGGGGCGAACACCGGGGAGCTGTTTTTT
CASSGRQGANTGELFF
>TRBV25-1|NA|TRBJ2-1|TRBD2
TGTGCCAGCAGTGACCTGACTAGCGGGGAGTACAATGAGCAGTTCTTC
CASSDLTSGEYNEQFF
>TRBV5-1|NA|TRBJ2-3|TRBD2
TGCGCCAGCAGCTTGGGTCCTAGCGGGGGGAGCACAGATACGCAGTATTTT
CASSLGPSGGSTDTQYF
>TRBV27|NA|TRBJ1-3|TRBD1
TGTGCCAGCAGTTCCGGACAGGCCTGGGGAAACACCATATATTTT
CASSSGQAWGNTIYF
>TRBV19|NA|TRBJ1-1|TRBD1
TGTGCCAGTAGTCTACCCACAGGGGGAGGTTCTGAAGCTTTCTTT
CASSLPTGGGSEAFF
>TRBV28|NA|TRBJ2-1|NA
TGTGCCAGCAGTTTATGGGCCCAGGGCGTCAGCTCCTACAATGAGCAGTTCTTC
CASSLWAQGVSSYNEQFF
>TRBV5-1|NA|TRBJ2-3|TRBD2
TGCGCCAGCAGCTTGAGGGCGGGAGGACCAGATACGCAGTATTTT
CASSLRAGGPDTQYF
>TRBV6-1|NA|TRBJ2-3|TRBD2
TGTGCCAGCAGTGAAGCGGTGGGGCAGCGGGAGAGTTTATGGACAGATACGCAGTATTTT
CASSEAVGQRESLWTDTQYF
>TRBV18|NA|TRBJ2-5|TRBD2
TGTGCCAGCTCCCCCATGATAGCGGGAGGTGGAAACCAAGAGACCCAGTACTTC
CASSPMIAGGGNQETQYF
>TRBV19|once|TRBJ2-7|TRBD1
TGTGCCAGTAGTCCCCCGGACAGGGGATTCTACGAGCAGTACTTC
CASSPPDRGFYEQYF
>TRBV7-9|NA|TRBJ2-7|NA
TGTGCCAGCAGCTTAAGGTCGGTGGGGTACGAGCAGTACTTC
CASSLRSVGYEQYF
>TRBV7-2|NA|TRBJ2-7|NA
TGTGCCAGCAGCTTAGACCGGGGGCGCTTCAACGAGCAGTACTTC
CASSLDRGRFNEQYF